The 27 T cell receptor beta chains listed next were all sequenced from one sample in a study of Graves' ophthalmopathy and Graves' hyperthyroidism. Amplified material comprised TCR beta CDR3 regions derived from RNA transcripts. HTBI-primed RT-PCR formed the first round, and a multiplex PCR formed the second. TCRdb recomputed calls from the multiplex PCR reads with MiXCR, one row per CDR3 protein. The sample carries about 740,000 distinct CDR3 sequences, 35% to 50% recorded once. The sequencing input was peripheral blood. The receptors were gathered from an adult man with Graves' ophthalmopathy.

This clonotype has a handful of counts. The chain joins TRBV24-1 to TRBJ1-2; D is uncertain. The CDR3 contains 14 residues. V was clipped by 3 bases and J by 4 bases, with 11 bases between them. The germline CDR1 and CDR2 sequences are KGHDR and SFDVKD. Here the CDR3 reads CATSDRKRIYGYTF. The CDR3 DNA is TGTGCCACCAGTGATCGAAAGCGCATCTATGGCTACACCTTC.

V is TRBV6-6 and J is TRBJ2-7; D ambiguous. V was trimmed by 6 bases and J by 3 bases, leaving 6 bases between them. Germline values: CDR1 MNHNY, CDR2 SVGAGI (reference sequence). The CDR3 contains 11 residues. The CDR3 region is CASRDLYEQYF. In nucleotides, the CDR3 is TGTGCCAGCAGGGACCTCTACGAGCAGTACTTC.

This clonotype was counted a single time. Lacking the conserved final phenylalanine or tryptophan, this CDR3 likely reflects a read error. It is unclear where the CDR3 begins or ends on the DNA, so no DNA is shown, and the CDR3 is as TCRdb lists it. The CDR3 loop reads CATEDSANTGEVCE. The chain uses TRBV6-1 and TRBJ2-2; the listed D gene, TRBD2, was not tested against the DNA. The CDR3 is 14 residues long, counting both termini. Germline assignment: CDR1 MNHNS and CDR2 SASEGT.

This CDR3 is CASRQGWGELFF. The CDR3 DNA follows: TGTGCCAGCAGACAGGGCTGGGGGGAGCTGTTTTTT. The rearrangement joins TRBV25-1 to TRBJ2-2; weak D call: TRBD1 (6 bases). CDR3 length: 12 residues. V gave up 6 bases and J gave up 8 bases, with 10 bases separating them. Germline V gene data show CDR1 as MGHDK and CDR2 as SYGVNS.

The chain links TRBV25-1 to TRBJ1-6; no definite D call. The CDR3 extends over 15 amino acids. V was trimmed by 8 bases and J by 7 bases, leaving 18 bases between them. The germline CDR1 and CDR2 sequences are MGHDK and SYGVNS. The DNA of the CDR3 is TGTGCCAGCTCACCAATTCTAGGAGAAAATTCACCCCTCCACTTT. Its translation: CASSPILGENSPLHF.

Details on this clonotype: Likely a read error: the CDR3 ends without its conserved phenylalanine or tryptophan. The DNA is left out, because the CDR3 cannot be placed on it with certainty; the CDR3 is given as TCRdb lists it. The chain joins TRBV7-2 to TRBJ1-4. Termini included, the CDR3 measures 9 amino acids. Germline lookup yields CDR1 SGHTA and CDR2 FQGNSA. The CDR3 loop is CASSFRGTS.

The chain recombines TRBV20-1 with TRBJ1-5; D is undetermined. CDR1 and CDR2 (germline): DFQATT, SNEGSKA (reference sequence). V was pared by 5 bases and J by 1 base, with 12 bases between. The CDR3 covers 14 residues. The CDR3 spells CSAHRGYSNQPQHF. The CDR3, as DNA: TGCAGTGCTCATCGGGGATACAGCAATCAGCCCCAGCATTTT.

This clonotype was found many times. This sequence joins TRBV7-9 and TRBJ2-7; TRBD2 might be the D (5 bases). The CDR3 is 12 residues long. V was trimmed by 5 bases and J by 6 bases, leaving 11 bases between them. Germline lookup yields CDR1 SEHNR and CDR2 FQNEAQ (reference sequence). The CDR3 here is CASSPGVSEQYF. The CDR3 DNA is TGTGCCAGCAGCCCCGGGGTATCCGAGCAGTACTTC.

This clonotype was recorded a few times. This rearrangement joins TRBV19 to TRBJ1-4; TRBD1 is a possible D gene (5 bases). Germline values: CDR1 LNHDA, CDR2 SQIVND (reference sequence). The CDR3 runs 11 residues. Trimming took 11 bases from V and 10 from J, leaving 14 bases between them. This CDR3 reads CAWRDGSKLFF. The CDR3 region has the DNA TGTGCCTGGAGGGACGGTTCAAAACTGTTTTTT.

This clonotype occurred a few times. CDR3 sequence (DNA): TGTGCCAGCACCCGACAGGGGTATAGCAATCAGCCCCAGCATTTT. Translation gives CASTRQGYSNQPQHF. The V call is TRBV24-1, the J call TRBJ1-5; 8 positions match TRBD1. This CDR3 is 15 amino acids long. CDR1 KGHDR and CDR2 SFDVKD come from the germline V gene. V lost 11 bases to trimming and J lost 0 bases; unmatched junction nucleotides: 8.

In this sample, this clonotype turned up a few times. The J gene is TRBJ2-6, the V gene TRBV11-1; 7 nucleotides match TRBD1. This CDR3 has 15 residues. CDR1 is SGHAT and CDR2 is FQDESV in the germline V gene (reference sequence). V was pared by 6 bases and J by 8 bases, with 10 bases of the junction left unmatched. DNA of the CDR3: TGTGCCAGCAGTCCAGGGACAGATTTAACCAACGTCCTGACTTTC. Protein sequence: CASSPGTDLTNVLTF.

Concerning this clonotype itself: A clone one base away is much larger, so this may be a read error. This chain links TRBV10-2 with TRBJ2-7; 11 positions agree with TRBD1. Germline-derived CDR1 and CDR2 are WSHSY and SAAADI. The CDR3 loop spans 14 amino acids. CDR3 in DNA: TGTGCCAGCAGCTACGGACAGGGGGCACACGGGCAGTACTTC. It specifies CASSYGQGAHGQYF.

This chain connects TRBV7-6 to TRBJ1-4; D is unclear. Trimming left V 5 bases short and J 8 bases short, with 9 bases between. The CDR3 loop spans 12 amino acids. Germline CDR1 reads SGHVS; CDR2 reads FNYEAQ. The CDR3 spells CASSRLAEKLFF. CDR3 in DNA: TGTGCCAGCAGCCGCCTAGCGGAAAAACTGTTTTTT.

This clonotype has just a few counts. The V and J genes are TRBV19 and TRBJ2-7, with D maybe TRBD1 (5 bases). The CDR3 is 14 amino acids. In germline, CDR1 is LNHDA, CDR2 SQIVND (reference sequence). V was cut by 1 base and J by 2 bases, with 9 bases left in between. CDR3 loop: CASSIGAGPYEQYF. The CDR3 nucleotides are TGTGCCAGTAGTATAGGGGCAGGGCCCTACGAGCAGTACTTC.

This sequence joins TRBV7-9 and TRBJ1-1, with a weak D call TRBD1 (6 bases). Looked up from germline, CDR1 is SEHNR and CDR2 is FQNEAQ (reference sequence). The CDR3 runs 15 residues. V lost 5 bases and J 8 bases, leaving 21 bases between the germline ends. The CDR3 is CASSLFLDSPREAFF. In DNA, the CDR3 is TGTGCCAGCAGCCTGTTCCTGGACAGCCCCAGAGAAGCTTTCTTT.

This clonotype was seen at least ten times. This chain joins TRBV9 and TRBJ1-4, with D unresolved. CDR1 and CDR2 (germline): SGDLS, YYNGEE. There are 15 residues in the CDR3. V lost 0 bases, J lost 5 bases, and 11 bases lay in between. CDR3 DNA: TGTGCCAGCAGCGTAGGAGGCAGGATAAATGAAAAACTGTTTTTT. This codes for CASSVGGRINEKLFF.

The genes are TRBV6-5 and TRBJ1-2; D gene uncertain. CDR1 is MNHEY, CDR2 SVGAGI, per germline. Trimming left V 6 bases short and J 0 bases short, with 11 bases between. The CDR3 is 14 residues long. CDR3 in amino acids: CASRGGWANYGYTF. Here the CDR3 DNA reads TGTGCCAGCAGAGGCGGCTGGGCTAACTATGGCTACACCTTC.

The chain couples TRBV25-1 to TRBJ2-2, with D perhaps TRBD1 (5 bases). The CDR3 loop spans 12 amino acids. CDR1 MGHDK and CDR2 SYGVNS come from the germline V gene. Written as DNA, the CDR3 is TGTGCTACACGACAGCCCACCGGGGAGCTGTTTTTT. Residues: CATRQPTGELFF.

This clonotype was recorded at least ten times. V gene TRBV15 combines with J gene TRBJ1-5; no firm D call. The ends were cut back, 1 base at V and 8 bases at J, with 6 bases in the middle. The CDR3 contains 12 residues. Germline CDR1 LNHNV, CDR2 YYDKDF (reference sequence). CDR3 sequence reads: CATSRVGEPQHF. The CDR3 DNA follows: TGTGCCACCAGCAGAGTCGGAGAGCCCCAGCATTTT.

This clonotype has ten or more counts. Compared with germline, one end of the junction differs, possibly owing to a read error. The chain links TRBV10-2 to TRBJ1-1; D not resolved. The length of the CDR3 is 13 residues. Germline values: CDR1 WSHSY, CDR2 SAAADI. CDR3 in DNA: TGTGCCAGCAGTGAAAGGGTGAACACTGAAGCTTTCTTT. Translating gives CASSERVNTEAFF.

The J gene is TRBJ1-1, the V gene TRBV5-5; tentatively, D is TRBD1 (6 bases). Trimming stripped 1 base from V and 3 bases from J, with 10 bases between. This CDR3 has 14 residues. Germline CDR1 SGHKS, CDR2 YYEKEE (reference sequence). The CDR3 coding sequence is TGTGCCAGCAGCTTGATGGCAGGGGACACTGAAGCTTTCTTT. Translating gives CASSLMAGDTEAFF.

This clonotype was counted a single time. The V gene is TRBV7-9, the J gene TRBJ1-1; D perhaps matches TRBD1 (5 bases). The germline gives CDR1 SEHNR, CDR2 FQNEAQ (reference sequence). V lost 8 bases, J lost 0 bases, and 13 bases lay in between. CDR3 length: 14 amino acids. The CDR3 region has the DNA TGTGCCAGCGCCGCGGAGGGGATGAACACTGAAGCTTTCTTT. This translates into CASAAEGMNTEAFF.

The rearrangement uses TRBV5-4 and TRBJ2-5; D not certain. Germline V gene lookup returns CDR1 SGHNT and CDR2 YYREEE (reference sequence). There are 15 residues in the CDR3. Trimming pared 1 base from V and 5 bases from J, leaving 15 bases between. The CDR3 DNA reads TGTGCCAGCAGCTTGCGGACGGAACTGTCTGAGACCCAGTACTTC. This translates into CASSLRTELSETQYF.

This clonotype was observed once. The CDR3 sequence is CASSERGPSGEQYF. For the CDR3, the DNA is TGTGCCAGCAGTGAGCGGGGACCCTCGGGCGAGCAGTACTTC. The chain is built from TRBV2 and TRBJ2-7; possible D gene TRBD2, 6 bases. V lost 3 bases, J lost 6 bases, and 15 bases lay in between. This CDR3 comprises 14 residues. Germline assignment: CDR1 SNHLY and CDR2 FYNNEI.

Of note for this clonotype: This may come from a read error, since a much larger clone is one base off. The chain uses TRBV7-9 and TRBJ1-6, with D possibly matching TRBD1 (5 bases). Germline V gene lookup returns CDR1 SEHNR and CDR2 FQNEAQ (reference sequence). Trimming removed 3 bases from V and 9 bases from J, with 15 bases in between. The CDR3 spans 15 residues. The chain's CDR3 is CASSLGWGEGSPLHF. The CDR3 region has the DNA TGTGCCAGCAGCTTGGGTTGGGGGGAAGGTTCACCCCTCCACTTT.

The J gene is TRBJ1-1, the V gene TRBV7-2, with D possibly TRBD1 on 6 matching bases. The germline V gene encodes CDR1 SGHTA and CDR2 FQGNSA. Deletions cut 6 bases from V and 2 bases from J, with 13 bases between. This CDR3 contains 14 residues. Written as DNA, the CDR3 is TGTGCCAGCAGTTTGCACAGGGTAAACACTGAAGCTTTCTTT. This encodes CASSLHRVNTEAFF. Drawing the rest from reference TRBV7-2 and TRBJ1-1, the complete variable domain is GAGVSQSPSNKVTEKGKDVELRCDPISGHTALYWYRQSLGQGLEFLIYFQGNSAPDKSGLPSDRFSAERTGGSVSTLTIQRTQQEDSAVYLCASSLHRVNTEAFFGQGTRLTVV.

Note on this clonotype: Sequence at one end of the junction differs from germline and may be a read error. This chain uses TRBV5-1 with TRBJ1-2; perhaps TRBD1 as D (6 bases). The CDR3 extends over 14 amino acids. Per germline, CDR1 SGHRS and CDR2 YFSETQ. This CDR3 is CASSRGQQSYGYTF. The CDR3 DNA reads as TGTGCCAGCAGCCGCGGACAGCAATCCTATGGCTACACCTTC. Supplemented by reference TRBV5-1 and TRBJ1-2, the full variable domain reads KAGVTQTPRYLIKTRGQQVTLSCSPISGHRSVSWYQQTPGQGLQFLFEYFSETQRNKGNFPGRFSGRQFSNSRSEMNVSTLELGDSALYLCASSRGQQSYGYTFGSGTRLTVV.